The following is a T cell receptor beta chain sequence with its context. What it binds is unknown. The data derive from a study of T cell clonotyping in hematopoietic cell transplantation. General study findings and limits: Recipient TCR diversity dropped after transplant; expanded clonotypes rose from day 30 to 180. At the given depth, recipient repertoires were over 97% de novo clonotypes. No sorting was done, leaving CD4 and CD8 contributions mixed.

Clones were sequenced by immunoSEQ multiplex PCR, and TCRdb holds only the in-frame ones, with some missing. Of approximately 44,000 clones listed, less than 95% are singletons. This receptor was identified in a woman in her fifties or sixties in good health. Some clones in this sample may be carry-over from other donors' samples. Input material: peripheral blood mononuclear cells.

In DNA, the CDR3 is TGTGCCAGCAGTTACTCGGGCGGGGATAATTCACCCCTCCACTTT. Residues: CASSYSGGDNSPLHF. The chain carries TRBV6-6 and TRBJ1-6; D gene ambiguous. The CDR3 spans 15 residues. Trimming cost V 0 bases and J 5 bases, with 8 bases left between them. Looked up from germline, CDR1 is MNHNY and CDR2 is SVGAGI (reference sequence).